The present T cell receptor (beta chain) was sequenced within a study of cytotoxic CD8 clonotypes in ibrutinib-treated CLL. In regard to this clone: The target antigen is unknown.

Study-wide results and limits: Elevated clonality accompanied ibrutinib response, with a return toward baseline values at progression.

Around 2 micrograms of genomic DNA (from cryopreserved PBMCs) were used for TCR beta libraries. The planned depth of sequencing spanned 1 in 200,000 to 1 in 1 million T cells. The repertoire was sequenced with immunoSEQ multiplex PCR; TCRdb's copy has only in-frame clones and lacks some. Of approximately 91,000 clones in the sample, around 79% were seen once. The CDR3 consists of 14 residues. Germline assignment: CDR1 SGHTA and CDR2 FQGNSA. V shed 7 bases and J shed 7 bases, with 20 bases lying between them. Sequencing was performed on PBMCs, taken after 12 months of ibrutinib treatment. The V and J genes are TRBV7-2 and TRBJ2-7, with a possible D match to TRBD1 (7 bases). The sequence was obtained from a human donor with chronic lymphocytic leukemia. The CDR3 reads CASTDRRGLGEQYF. The CDR3 region has the DNA TGTGCCAGCACCGACCGGAGGGGGCTGGGGGAGCAGTACTTC.